This is a list of T cell receptor beta chains from one sample in a study of human T cells and chemical hapten exposure. TCRdb processed the RACE reads anew with MiXCR; each CDR3 protein has one entry. The table shows 35,000 to 50,000 distinct CDR3 sequences, with 8.5% to 10% occurring only once. The sequenced sample was whole blood, obtained in connection with sensitization to the hapten diphenylcyclopropenone (DPC). These TCRs come from a woman in her thirties with alopecia areata. Some clones in this sample may be carry-over from other donors' samples. Both conserved end residues are part of each CDR3. The D gene is left open where the match is weak. Rows may omit the clone size; those that give it use once, few, many or a size class.

j_call: TRBJ2-3; clone_size: NA; d_call: NA; v_call: TRBV7-3; cdr3_length: 15; cdr3_aa: CASSLTSASTDTQYF; cdr3_nt: TGTGCCAGCAGCTTAACTAGCGCCAGCACAGATACGCAGTATTTT
j_call: TRBJ2-5; clone_size: NA; d_call: NA; v_call: TRBV28; cdr3_length: 14; cdr3_aa: CASSFAGGRETQYF; cdr3_nt: TGTGCCAGCAGTTTCGCCGGGGGCCGAGAGACCCAGTACTTC
j_call: TRBJ1-1; clone_size: NA; d_call: NA; v_call: TRBV5-1; cdr3_length: 15; cdr3_aa: CASSLDGIMNTEAFF; cdr3_nt: TGCGCCAGCAGCTTGGATGGGATCATGAACACTGAAGCTTTTTTT
j_call: TRBJ2-5; clone_size: many; d_call: NA; v_call: TRBV7-2; cdr3_length: 15; cdr3_aa: CASSLTGTEPVTQYF; cdr3_nt: TGTGCCAGCAGCTTGACAGGAACGGAGCCGGTAACCCAGTACTTC
j_call: TRBJ2-4; clone_size: few; d_call: NA; v_call: TRBV12-3/TRBV12-4; cdr3_length: 14; cdr3_aa: CASSPGVTKNIQYF; cdr3_nt: TGTGCCAGCAGCCCCGGGGTAACCAAAAACATTCAGTACTTC
j_call: TRBJ1-4; clone_size: many; d_call: NA; v_call: TRBV18; cdr3_length: 15; cdr3_aa: CASSPSKEGGEKLFF; cdr3_nt: TGTGCCAGCTCACCTAGTAAAGAAGGAGGCGAAAAACTGTTTTTT
j_call: TRBJ2-1; clone_size: many; d_call: TRBD2; v_call: TRBV20-1; cdr3_length: 19; cdr3_aa: CSAPGLAGAKYSSYNEQFF; cdr3_nt: TGCAGTGCCCCCGGACTAGCGGGGGCAAAATACAGCTCCTACAATGAGCAGTTCTTC
j_call: TRBJ1-6; clone_size: many; d_call: TRBD1; v_call: TRBV6-5; cdr3_length: 17; cdr3_aa: CASSYYPGGSSHSPLHF; cdr3_nt: TGTGCCAGCAGTTATTATCCAGGGGGCTCATCCCATTCACCCCTCCACTTT
j_call: TRBJ2-2; clone_size: many; d_call: TRBD2; v_call: TRBV7-2; cdr3_length: 15; cdr3_aa: CASSLTSGRTGELFF; cdr3_nt: TGTGCCAGCAGCTTGACTAGCGGGCGGACCGGGGAGCTGTTTTTT
j_call: TRBJ2-2; clone_size: NA; d_call: TRBD1; v_call: TRBV5-5; cdr3_length: 14; cdr3_aa: CASSWTGTGGELFF; cdr3_nt: TGTGCCAGCAGCTGGACAGGGACGGGCGGGGAGCTGTTTTTT
j_call: TRBJ2-7; clone_size: NA; d_call: TRBD1; v_call: TRBV5-1; cdr3_length: 14; cdr3_aa: CASSGGQGEYEQYF; cdr3_nt: TGCGCCAGCAGCGGGGGACAGGGAGAGTACGAGCAGTACTTC
j_call: TRBJ2-7; clone_size: few; d_call: NA; v_call: TRBV12-3/TRBV12-4; cdr3_length: 13; cdr3_aa: CASKSRGDYEQYF; cdr3_nt: TGTGCCAGCAAATCTAGGGGGGACTACGAGCAGTACTTC
j_call: TRBJ2-5; clone_size: NA; d_call: TRBD2; v_call: TRBV7-2; cdr3_length: 14; cdr3_aa: CASTLSGGQETQYF; cdr3_nt: TGTGCCAGCACCCTTAGCGGGGGCCAAGAGACCCAGTACTTC
j_call: TRBJ2-7; clone_size: NA; d_call: TRBD1; v_call: TRBV27; cdr3_length: 14; cdr3_aa: CASSFSGTAYEQYF; cdr3_nt: TGTGCCAGCAGTTTTTCCGGGACAGCCTACGAGCAGTACTTC
j_call: TRBJ2-1; clone_size: few; d_call: TRBD1; v_call: TRBV5-6; cdr3_length: 16; cdr3_aa: CASSWDRGPTYNEQFF; cdr3_nt: TGTGCCAGCAGCTGGGACAGGGGGCCAACCTACAATGAGCAGTTCTTC
j_call: TRBJ1-2; clone_size: NA; d_call: NA; v_call: TRBV7-9; cdr3_length: 13; cdr3_aa: CASSPQANYGYTF; cdr3_nt: TGTGCCAGCAGCCCGCAAGCTAACTATGGCTACACCTTC
j_call: TRBJ2-7; clone_size: NA; d_call: TRBD1; v_call: TRBV12-3/TRBV12-4; cdr3_length: 12; cdr3_aa: CASHRGEGEQYF; cdr3_nt: TGTGCCAGCCACAGGGGTGAGGGGGAGCAGTACTTC
j_call: TRBJ2-7; clone_size: many; d_call: TRBD1; v_call: TRBV6-1; cdr3_length: 15; cdr3_aa: CASSDGQGSFYEQYF; cdr3_nt: TGTGCCAGCAGTGATGGACAGGGATCATTCTACGAGCAGTACTTC
j_call: TRBJ2-2; clone_size: many; d_call: NA; v_call: TRBV6-1; cdr3_length: 14; cdr3_aa: CASSVTGFTGELFF; cdr3_nt: TGTGCCAGCAGCGTTACAGGGTTCACCGGGGAGCTGTTTTTT
j_call: TRBJ2-3; clone_size: many; d_call: NA; v_call: TRBV2; cdr3_length: 14; cdr3_aa: CASSGGLSTDTQYF; cdr3_nt: TGTGCCAGCAGTGGAGGACTATCCACAGATACGCAGTATTTT
j_call: TRBJ2-7; clone_size: few; d_call: NA; v_call: TRBV27; cdr3_length: 13; cdr3_aa: CASSFGPAYEQYF; cdr3_nt: TGTGCCAGCAGTTTCGGTCCGGCTTACGAGCAGTACTTC
j_call: TRBJ1-1; clone_size: few; d_call: NA; v_call: TRBV18; cdr3_length: 15; cdr3_aa: CASSPNPVPNTEAFF; cdr3_nt: TGTGCCAGCTCCCCAAACCCGGTACCGAACACTGAAGCTTTCTTT
j_call: TRBJ2-2; clone_size: few; d_call: NA; v_call: TRBV25-1; cdr3_length: 14; cdr3_aa: CATRRGGNTGELFF; cdr3_nt: TGTGCCACCCGCAGGGGGGGGAACACCGGGGAGCTGTTTTTT
j_call: TRBJ2-3; clone_size: NA; d_call: NA; v_call: TRBV7-9; cdr3_length: 17; cdr3_aa: CASSPLAGERRSDTQYF; cdr3_nt: TGTGCCAGCAGCCCCCTCGCGGGCGAAAGGAGGTCAGATACGCAGTATTTT
j_call: TRBJ1-2; clone_size: NA; d_call: NA; v_call: TRBV5-1; cdr3_length: 14; cdr3_aa: CASSQGQINYGYTF; cdr3_nt: TGCGCCAGCAGCCAAGGACAGATTAACTATGGCTACACCTTC
j_call: TRBJ2-7; clone_size: many; d_call: TRBD2; v_call: TRBV7-2; cdr3_length: 15; cdr3_aa: CASSQGLAGPYEQYF; cdr3_nt: TGTGCCAGCAGCCAGGGGCTAGCGGGGCCCTACGAGCAGTACTTC
j_call: TRBJ2-1; clone_size: many; d_call: NA; v_call: TRBV2; cdr3_length: 13; cdr3_aa: CASTEPPLYEQFF; cdr3_nt: TGTGCCAGCACCGAACCCCCCCTTTATGAGCAGTTCTTC
j_call: TRBJ1-1; clone_size: NA; d_call: NA; v_call: TRBV7-2; cdr3_length: 14; cdr3_aa: CASSLGRGHTEAFF; cdr3_nt: TGTGCCAGCAGCTTAGGCAGGGGCCACACTGAAGCTTTCTTT
j_call: TRBJ2-2; clone_size: many; d_call: NA; v_call: TRBV13; cdr3_length: 13; cdr3_aa: CASSLTRPGELFF; cdr3_nt: TGTGCCAGCAGCTTAACAAGGCCCGGGGAGCTGTTTTTT
j_call: TRBJ2-2; clone_size: few; d_call: NA; v_call: TRBV12-5; cdr3_length: 12; cdr3_aa: CASGMDSLELFF; cdr3_nt: TGTGCTAGTGGCATGGACAGTTTGGAGCTGTTTTTT
j_call: TRBJ2-1; clone_size: NA; d_call: TRBD1; v_call: TRBV29-1; cdr3_length: 13; cdr3_aa: CSDAGQAYNEQFF; cdr3_nt: TGCAGCGACGCGGGACAGGCCTACAATGAGCAGTTCTTC
j_call: TRBJ2-1; clone_size: NA; d_call: TRBD1; v_call: TRBV6-2/TRBV6-3; cdr3_length: 17; cdr3_aa: CASSPRWSGQGTNEQFF; cdr3_nt: TGTGCCAGCAGTCCCCGATGGTCGGGACAGGGGACCAATGAGCAGTTCTTC